The rows below give T cell receptor beta chains drawn from one sample of a study of technical replicates of blood from several donors. Sequencing was performed with immunoSEQ multiplex PCR; in TCRdb, only in-frame clones are kept and a portion is missing. The sample holds about 68,000 clones, 95% to 97% seen once. What was sequenced was T cells isolated from PBMCs. The receptors here all came from a human donor in good health. Each CDR3 is given with its conserved first and last residue. A D gene is named only where the DNA matches it firmly. Size is omitted from some rows. Given values are once, few, many or a class for expanded clones.

d_call: .
clone_size: .
j_call: TRBJ1-3
v_call: TRBV18
cdr3_nt: TGTGCCAGCTCACTATCTGGAAACACCATATATTTT
cdr3_aa: CASSLSGNTIYF

d_call: .
clone_size: .
j_call: TRBJ1-1
v_call: TRBV2
cdr3_nt: TGTGCCAGCAGTGAAGGGCGGCTTGAAGCTTTCTTT
cdr3_aa: CASSEGRLEAFF

d_call: TRBD1
clone_size: .
j_call: TRBJ2-7
v_call: TRBV2
cdr3_nt: TGTGCCAGCAGTGATCCGGGACAGTTCTACGAGCAGTACTTC
cdr3_aa: CASSDPGQFYEQYF

d_call: TRBD1
clone_size: .
j_call: TRBJ1-2
v_call: TRBV4-3
cdr3_nt: TGCGCCAGCAGCCAAGATAGTAGGACAGGTTATAGCTATGGCTACACCTTC
cdr3_aa: CASSQDSRTGYSYGYTF

d_call: TRBD1
clone_size: .
j_call: TRBJ1-2
v_call: TRBV29-1
cdr3_nt: TGCAGCGTTGAAACAGGGGGATATGGCTACACCTTC
cdr3_aa: CSVETGGYGYTF

d_call: .
clone_size: .
j_call: TRBJ2-1
v_call: TRBV11-3
cdr3_nt: TGTGCCAGCAGCTTAGTAAATACAGGGTCCAATGAGCAGTTCTTC
cdr3_aa: CASSLVNTGSNEQFF

d_call: .
clone_size: .
j_call: TRBJ2-4
v_call: TRBV14
cdr3_nt: TGTGCCAGCAGCCAAGAAAATGCCCGGAACATTCAGTACTTC
cdr3_aa: CASSQENARNIQYF

d_call: .
clone_size: .
j_call: TRBJ2-7
v_call: TRBV5-1
cdr3_nt: TGCGCCAGCAGTTTAGTCCCCTACGAGCAGTACTTC
cdr3_aa: CASSLVPYEQYF

d_call: TRBD2
clone_size: .
j_call: TRBJ2-2
v_call: TRBV7-3
cdr3_nt: TGTGCCAGCAGCTTATGGGGCGGGAGGGCCGGTCGGGCCGGGGAGCTGTTTTTT
cdr3_aa: CASSLWGGRAGRAGELFF

d_call: .
clone_size: .
j_call: TRBJ1-1
v_call: TRBV4-1
cdr3_nt: TGCGCCAGCAGTCAGAGGTCGGGCACTGAAGCTTTCTTT
cdr3_aa: CASSQRSGTEAFF

d_call: TRBD2
clone_size: .
j_call: TRBJ2-7
v_call: TRBV15
cdr3_nt: TGTGCCACCAGCAGCAAACTAGCGGGGATCTACGAGCAGTACTTC
cdr3_aa: CATSSKLAGIYEQYF

d_call: TRBD1
clone_size: .
j_call: TRBJ1-4
v_call: TRBV19
cdr3_nt: TGTGCCAGTAGCCCCGACAGGGGGAACGAAAAACTGTTTTTT
cdr3_aa: CASSPDRGNEKLFF

d_call: .
clone_size: .
j_call: TRBJ2-2
v_call: TRBV14
cdr3_nt: TGTGCCAGCAGCCAAGCTTATAGGAGGCCCGGGGACACCGGGGAGCTGTTTTTT
cdr3_aa: CASSQAYRRPGDTGELFF

d_call: .
clone_size: .
j_call: TRBJ1-1
v_call: TRBV5-6
cdr3_nt: TGTGCCAGCAGCCGCAGGAACACTGAAGCTTTCTTT
cdr3_aa: CASSRRNTEAFF

d_call: .
clone_size: .
j_call: TRBJ1-4
v_call: TRBV11-2
cdr3_nt: TGTGCCAGCAGCTTAACAGCCGCAACTAATGAAAAACTGTTTTTT
cdr3_aa: CASSLTAATNEKLFF

d_call: .
clone_size: .
j_call: TRBJ2-7
v_call: TRBV29-1
cdr3_nt: TGCAGCGTTATTTCGGGTAGCTCCTACGAGCAGTACTTC
cdr3_aa: CSVISGSSYEQYF

d_call: .
clone_size: .
j_call: TRBJ1-2
v_call: TRBV6-5
cdr3_nt: TGTGCCAGCACTCGACCGGACAGAAACTATGGCTACACCTTC
cdr3_aa: CASTRPDRNYGYTF

d_call: TRBD1
clone_size: .
j_call: TRBJ1-2
v_call: TRBV27
cdr3_nt: TGTGCCAGCAGTTTATGGTCAGGGGGACCAGATGGCTACACCTTC
cdr3_aa: CASSLWSGGPDGYTF

d_call: .
clone_size: .
j_call: TRBJ1-5
v_call: TRBV6-6
cdr3_nt: TGTGCCAGCAGTCCCCCAGGGCTCGATCAGCCCCAGCATTTT
cdr3_aa: CASSPPGLDQPQHF

d_call: TRBD1
clone_size: once
j_call: TRBJ1-4
v_call: TRBV6-1
cdr3_nt: TGTGCCAGCAGTCCCAGGGGGGAAAAACTGTTTTTT
cdr3_aa: CASSPRGEKLFF

d_call: .
clone_size: .
j_call: TRBJ2-7
v_call: TRBV2
cdr3_nt: TGTGCCAGCTTGAGTAGGAGGGACGAGCAGTACTTC
cdr3_aa: CASLSRRDEQYF

d_call: TRBD2
clone_size: .
j_call: TRBJ2-3
v_call: TRBV10-3
cdr3_nt: TGTGCCATCAGTGATCCTTTGGCGGGAGAGTCAGATACGCAGTATTTT
cdr3_aa: CAISDPLAGESDTQYF

d_call: TRBD1
clone_size: .
j_call: TRBJ1-1
v_call: TRBV2
cdr3_nt: TGTGCCATCCGGGACAGGGATTACTCCAGCACTGAAGCTTTCTTT
cdr3_aa: CAIRDRDYSSTEAFF

d_call: .
clone_size: .
j_call: TRBJ1-2
v_call: TRBV5-4
cdr3_nt: TGTGCCAGCAGCCCTGGAGATAACTATGGCTACACCTTC
cdr3_aa: CASSPGDNYGYTF

d_call: .
clone_size: .
j_call: TRBJ2-7
v_call: TRBV28
cdr3_nt: TGTGCCAGCAGTTTCACAGGGCTTAGCTCCTACGAGCAGTACTTC
cdr3_aa: CASSFTGLSSYEQYF

d_call: TRBD2
clone_size: .
j_call: TRBJ2-7
v_call: TRBV13
cdr3_nt: TGTGCCAGCAGCCCGGGGGGGGCCTCAGGCACCTACGAGCAGTACTTC
cdr3_aa: CASSPGGASGTYEQYF

d_call: TRBD2
clone_size: .
j_call: TRBJ2-1
v_call: TRBV7-3
cdr3_nt: TGTGCCAGCAGCATCGGACTAGCGGGAGCCCATGAGCAGTTCTTC
cdr3_aa: CASSIGLAGAHEQFF

d_call: TRBD1
clone_size: .
j_call: TRBJ1-2
v_call: TRBV7-6
cdr3_nt: TGTGCCAGCAGCTTAGAATTAGGTTCAGGACAGGCAGCTAACTATGGCTACACCTTC
cdr3_aa: CASSLELGSGQAANYGYTF

d_call: .
clone_size: .
j_call: TRBJ1-1
v_call: TRBV27
cdr3_nt: TGTGCCAGCAGTCGCTTAGATGTCTCGAAGGCTTTCTTT
cdr3_aa: CASSRLDVSKAFF

d_call: TRBD2
clone_size: .
j_call: TRBJ2-1
v_call: TRBV30
cdr3_nt: TGTGCCTGGAGGCTGACTAGCAGGCTTTACAATGAGCAGTTCTTC
cdr3_aa: CAWRLTSRLYNEQFF

d_call: .
clone_size: .
j_call: TRBJ2-5
v_call: TRBV5-1
cdr3_nt: TGCGCCAGCAGCTTGCCTGGGAGAGAGACCCAGTACTTC
cdr3_aa: CASSLPGRETQYF

d_call: .
clone_size: once
j_call: TRBJ2-5
v_call: TRBV11-3
cdr3_nt: TGTGCCAGCAGCTTAGTTGGGGCAGATCTACAAGAGACCCAGTACTTC
cdr3_aa: CASSLVGADLQETQYF

d_call: .
clone_size: .
j_call: TRBJ1-1
v_call: TRBV9
cdr3_nt: TGTGCCAGCAGCGTAGCGAGTCTCCAGAACACTGAAGCTTTCTTT
cdr3_aa: CASSVASLQNTEAFF

d_call: .
clone_size: .
j_call: TRBJ2-3
v_call: TRBV9
cdr3_nt: TGTGCCAGCAGCCCGGGACAATACACAGATACGCAGTATTTT
cdr3_aa: CASSPGQYTDTQYF

d_call: .
clone_size: .
j_call: TRBJ1-2
v_call: TRBV28
cdr3_nt: TGTGCCAGCACCTTTCAACCGGTAATATCTAACTATGGCTACACCTTC
cdr3_aa: CASTFQPVISNYGYTF

d_call: .
clone_size: .
j_call: TRBJ1-4
v_call: TRBV19
cdr3_nt: TGTGCCAGTAGTCCTGCGGGGGGCCAGACTGAAAAACTGTTTTTT
cdr3_aa: CASSPAGGQTEKLFF

d_call: TRBD1
clone_size: once
j_call: TRBJ1-2
v_call: TRBV6-1
cdr3_nt: TGTGCCAGCAGTGAGTGGACAGGGAAGGACTATGGCTACACCTTC
cdr3_aa: CASSEWTGKDYGYTF

d_call: TRBD1
clone_size: few
j_call: TRBJ1-4
v_call: TRBV7-9
cdr3_nt: TGTGCCAGCAGCCCGTGGGACAGGGGGCTTGCTAATGAAAAACTGTTTTTT
cdr3_aa: CASSPWDRGLANEKLFF

d_call: TRBD1
clone_size: .
j_call: TRBJ2-7
v_call: TRBV29-1
cdr3_nt: TGCAGCGTTGTGGGACAGGGGCGGGACGAGCAGTACTTC
cdr3_aa: CSVVGQGRDEQYF

d_call: .
clone_size: .
j_call: TRBJ1-5
v_call: TRBV7-9
cdr3_nt: TGTGCCAGCAGCTTAGAATACGGGGGTCCCCAGCCCCAGCATTTT
cdr3_aa: CASSLEYGGPQPQHF

d_call: .
clone_size: .
j_call: TRBJ1-1
v_call: TRBV19
cdr3_nt: TGTGCCAGTAGTATTGTGGGCAGGGGAGAAGCTTTCTTT
cdr3_aa: CASSIVGRGEAFF

d_call: .
clone_size: .
j_call: TRBJ1-3
v_call: TRBV7-2
cdr3_nt: TGTGCCAGCAGCAACGAGGTGTTGGGAAACACCATATATTTT
cdr3_aa: CASSNEVLGNTIYF

d_call: TRBD2
clone_size: .
j_call: TRBJ2-3
v_call: TRBV5-4
cdr3_nt: TGTGCCAGCAGCTTAGGGCTAGCGGGAGCGGCAGATACGCAGTATTTT
cdr3_aa: CASSLGLAGAADTQYF

d_call: .
clone_size: .
j_call: TRBJ1-5
v_call: TRBV21-1
cdr3_nt: TGTGCCAGCAGCAAATTGCGGACAGGGGGCCCGAGCAATCAGCCCCAGCATTTT
cdr3_aa: CASSKLRTGGPSNQPQHF

d_call: TRBD1
clone_size: .
j_call: TRBJ2-3
v_call: TRBV11-2
cdr3_nt: TGTGCCAGCAGCTTAGGCAGGGGGAATTATGGAGATACGCAGTATTTT
cdr3_aa: CASSLGRGNYGDTQYF

d_call: TRBD2
clone_size: .
j_call: TRBJ2-2
v_call: TRBV19
cdr3_nt: TGTGCCAGTAGTATGTCTAGCGGGAGAACCGGGGAGCTGTTTTTT
cdr3_aa: CASSMSSGRTGELFF

d_call: .
clone_size: .
j_call: TRBJ1-5
v_call: TRBV6-5
cdr3_nt: TGTGCCAGCAGCAACGGGGGGGGGCGCGTGCCCCAGCATTTT
cdr3_aa: CASSNGGGRVPQHF

d_call: TRBD2
clone_size: .
j_call: TRBJ2-1
v_call: TRBV19
cdr3_nt: TGTGCCAGTAGTCGGGGACTAGCGCCATACCGTAATTCCTACAATGAGCAGTTCTTC
cdr3_aa: CASSRGLAPYRNSYNEQFF

d_call: .
clone_size: once
j_call: TRBJ2-5
v_call: TRBV30
cdr3_nt: TGTGCCTGGAGTCCGCCGACGGGAGAGACCCAGTACTTC
cdr3_aa: CAWSPPTGETQYF

d_call: .
clone_size: .
j_call: TRBJ1-4
v_call: TRBV6-6
cdr3_nt: TGTGCCACCGGGAGGGGGAAACTGTTTTTT
cdr3_aa: CATGRGKLFF

d_call: TRBD1
clone_size: once
j_call: TRBJ1-1
v_call: TRBV5-1
cdr3_nt: TGCGCCAGCAGCTGGGACAGGACTGAAGCTTTCTTT
cdr3_aa: CASSWDRTEAFF

d_call: TRBD1
clone_size: .
j_call: TRBJ2-7
v_call: TRBV5-1
cdr3_nt: TGCGCCAGCAGCCGGGGACAGGGGGACTACGAGCAGTACTTC
cdr3_aa: CASSRGQGDYEQYF